In this sample, the clone carrying this T cell receptor gamma chain turned up a few times. The sample holds other DNA sequences that translate to the same CDR3. TCRdb processed the reads again with the CATT caller. The sample has 1,000 or so gamma-chain clones, 3.5% to 5% seen once. These data originate in a study of gamma-delta chains in newborns, infants, children. The CDR3 totals 16 residues. Losses at the gene ends were 3 bases for V and 6 bases for J; bases not matched to a gene: 5. CDR1 GITISATS and CDR2 ISYDGTV come from the germline V gene (reference sequence). The origin of this receptor is a child who was a newborn, infant or young child, either healthy, febrile or measles-vaccinated (not recorded which). Sequences were obtained from blood. This chain links TRGV9 with TRGJP. CDR3 coding DNA: TGTGCCTTGTGGGAGTCTAGAGAGTTGGGCAAAAAAATCAAGGTATTT. Its translation is CALWESRELGKKIKVF.